Described below is a single TCR beta chain sequence and its context. This receptor's antigen is unknown. No much larger clone exists at a distance of one base, and base qualities are not known. Genomic DNA was isolated from the sorted cells so that the TCRbeta CDR3 region could be sequenced. TCRbeta CDR3 regions were sequenced using the immunoSEQ Assay. TCRdb provides this immuneACCESS table in a form limited to in-frame rearrangements. Some clones are lacking; in checked studies, under half of them reflect an unresolved V gene, and why the rest are absent is not known. The sample table holds some 80,000 clones, of which around nine tenths were seen once. Together, the top ten hold approximately 0.3% of the sample. These data come from a study of OX40 agonist ivuxolimab in advanced cancers. For context, the study as a whole: Ivuxolimab was a fully human IgG2 agonistic monoclonal antibody targeting the costimulatory receptor OX40 (CD134). Intravenous ivuxolimab was administered to patients every 2 weeks at six dose levels: 0.01, 0.1, 0.3, 1.5, 3 and 10 mg/kg. Of the 50 to 55 dose-escalation patients, hepatocellular carcinoma was present in about 19, melanoma in approximately 15, renal cell carcinoma in 9 and head and neck cancer in 9. The dose-escalation cohort was about 86% male with a mean age of around 62 years, ranging from about 20 to 80. Patients were allowed to have had prior anti-PD-1, anti-PD-L1 or anti-CTLA-4 therapy, and 40% of the dose-escalation patients had previously received checkpoint inhibitors. Partial responses occurred in three dose-escalation patients, of whom one had hepatocellular carcinoma and two had cutaneous melanoma. The point of sequencing TCRbeta in the periphery was to test whether ivuxolimab changed TCR sequence diversity and drove clonal T-cell expansion. The paper reports the monotherapy dose-escalation portion (N = 52 patients) of the phase I ivuxolimab trial.

Overall results and qualifications from the work: On average, CD8+ T cells showed more expanded clones than CD4+ T cells after ivuxolimab. At doses of 0.1 to 3.0 mg/kg, clonal expansion of both CD4+ and CD8+ T cells in blood was seen between baseline and week 6. The antigen specificity of the clonally expanded peripheral T cells was not determined. In the 0.1-3.0 mg/kg groups, partial responders had among the lowest normalized peripheral clonal expansion, particularly in CD8+ T cells. Low levels of normalized T-cell clonal expansion were also seen in some patients who did not respond.

The trial excluded patients who had a history of autoimmune disease or were on systemic immunosuppression. Peripheral blood for TCR sequencing was collected from all dose cohorts at baseline, on cycle 4 day 1, and on cycle 7 day 1. Samples were obtained from an open-label, multicenter, first-in-human phase I dose-escalation trial of ivuxolimab. Adults with locally advanced or metastatic melanoma, renal cell, hepatocellular, or head and neck squamous cell carcinoma were enrolled in the trial. Before TCR sequencing, CD4+ T cells and CD8+ T cells were sorted from peripheral blood as separate populations. From the cysteine up to the phenylalanine, the CDR3 has a length of 15 residues. This entry keeps only the CDR3 DNA: 45 bases, framed from base 1. Taken from the germline V gene, the CDR1 and CDR2 loops are ENHRY and SYGVKD. From V the trimming removes 7 bases and from J it removes 2 bases, while the gene matches leave 7 bases of the junction unaccounted for.

This TCR derives from an adult with an advanced solid tumor such as melanoma, head and neck, liver or kidney cancer. The starting material was CD4+ or CD8+ T cells sorted from blood, obtained in a trial of the OX40 agonist ivuxolimab. Here the chain combines TRBV10-3 and TRBJ2-1, and 8 bases in between align with TRBD1. The DNA sequence is given as TGTGCCATCACCCCGGGACAGGAACCCTACAATGAGCAGTTCTTC. Its protein is CAITPGQEPYNEQFF.